The present entry profiles one T cell receptor beta chain with its context. As yet, its antigen is unknown. The CDR3 loop spans 13 amino acids. The V gene end was trimmed by 5 bases and the J gene end by 4 bases; junction bases not matched to a gene: 4. The germline gives CDR1 SGHAT, CDR2 FQNNGV. The data originate from a study of shared clonotypes between healthy human individuals. Study-level points and caveats: The authors sampled blood alone, and tissue repertoires likely differ.

Using immunoSEQ multiplex PCR, the repertoire was profiled, and TCRdb retains in-frame clones only, with some absent. The sample carries around 750,000 clones, 74% recorded once. This chain connects TRBV11-2 to TRBJ2-5; TRBD1 aligns across 7 bases. Specimen: memory CD4+ T cells sorted from blood. Subset of the sample: CD45RA-negative fraction. The TCR sequence derives from a woman under 40 in good health. The CDR3 DNA reads as TGTGCCAGCAGCCCCGGACAGGCAGAGACCCAGTACTTC. Encoded protein: CASSPGQAETQYF.